This T cell receptor (beta chain) was sequenced in a study of T cell responses to AZD1222 COVID-19 vaccine. Overall study results and limits: The sample set comprised mostly white British donors with more females, and clonal diversity was possibly underestimated. Repertoires were sampled only after the peak T cell response.

On this clone: Antigen specificity is unknown.

Profiled with immunoSEQ multiplex PCR; TCRdb holds only in-frame clones, not every one. This sample yields over 110,000 clones, of which about nine tenths are seen a single time; 1.5% to 2% belongs to the top ten. Trimming left V 7 bases short and J 6 bases short, with 24 bases between. This CDR3 spans 16 amino acids. The germline CDR1 and CDR2 sequences are MNHNY and SVGAGI (reference sequence). The V and J genes are TRBV6-6 and TRBJ1-1; D call uncertain. This TCR was sampled from an adult who received the AZD1222 COVID-19 vaccine. This specimen consisted of peripheral blood, obtained 28 days after the second AZD1222 dose. The CDR3 region is CASTERAGRTNAEAFF. The CDR3 nucleotides read TGTGCCAGCACCGAAAGAGCAGGACGGACTAACGCTGAAGCTTTCTTT.